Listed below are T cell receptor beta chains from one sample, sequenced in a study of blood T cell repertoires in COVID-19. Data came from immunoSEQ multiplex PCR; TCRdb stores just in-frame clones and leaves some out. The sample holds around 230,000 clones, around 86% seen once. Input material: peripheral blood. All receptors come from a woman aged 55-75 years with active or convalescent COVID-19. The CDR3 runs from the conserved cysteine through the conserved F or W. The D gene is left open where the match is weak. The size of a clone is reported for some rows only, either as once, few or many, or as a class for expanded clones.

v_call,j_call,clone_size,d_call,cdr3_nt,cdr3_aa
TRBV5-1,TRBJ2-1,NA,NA,TGCGCCAGCAGCTTGGCTGTGTCTACAGATTATTCCTACAATGAGCAGTTCTTC,CASSLAVSTDYSYNEQFF
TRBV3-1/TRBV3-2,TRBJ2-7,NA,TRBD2,TGTGCCAGCAGCCTTTACAGCGGGGGATGGGGCTACGAGCAGTACTTC,CASSLYSGGWGYEQYF
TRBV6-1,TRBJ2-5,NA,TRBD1,TGTGCCAGCAGTGAGAGCACAGGGGTGGGTCAAGAGACCCAGTACTTC,CASSESTGVGQETQYF
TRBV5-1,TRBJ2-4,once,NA,TGCGCCAGCAGCTTGCGGCAAGGGGTAAACATTCAGTACTTC,CASSLRQGVNIQYF
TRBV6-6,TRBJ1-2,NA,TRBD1,TGTGCCAGCAGCCAGATGGGACAGGTGAATGGCTACACCTTC,CASSQMGQVNGYTF
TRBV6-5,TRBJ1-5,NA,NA,TGTGCCAGCAACCCTACCCCCCCTAGCAATCAGCCCCAGCATTTT,CASNPTPPSNQPQHF
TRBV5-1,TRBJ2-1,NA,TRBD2,TGCGCCAGCAGCTTATTTAGCGGGGGGGCCAATGAGCAGTTCTTC,CASSLFSGGANEQFF
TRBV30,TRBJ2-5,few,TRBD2,TGTGCCTACCTAGCGGGGCAAGAGACCCAGTACTTC,CAYLAGQETQYF
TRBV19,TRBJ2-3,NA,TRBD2,TGTGCCAGTAGTAAGGCCGGCGGGGGGGCGGCAGATACGCAGTATTTT,CASSKAGGGAADTQYF
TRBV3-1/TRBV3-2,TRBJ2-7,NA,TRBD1,TGTGCCAGCAGCCAAGGAATCCAGGGGGTGTACGAGCAGTACTTC,CASSQGIQGVYEQYF
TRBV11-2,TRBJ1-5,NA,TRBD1,TGTGCCAGCAGCTTAGAGGACAGGGGAGGCCAGCCCCAGCATTTT,CASSLEDRGGQPQHF
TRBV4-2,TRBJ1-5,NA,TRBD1,TGTGCCAGCAGCCCGCAGGGGGCAGGGGATCAGCCCCAGCATTTT,CASSPQGAGDQPQHF
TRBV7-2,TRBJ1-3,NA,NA,TGTGCCAGCAGCTTAGTGGGCAGGGGAATGGGCAACACCATATATTTT,CASSLVGRGMGNTIYF
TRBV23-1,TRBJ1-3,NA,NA,TGCGCCAGCAGTCAATCTGAAGCTATGGGCAGGGCGTCTCTCTCTGGAAACACCATATATTTT,CASSQSEAMGRASLSGNTIYF
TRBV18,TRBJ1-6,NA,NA,TGTGCCAGCTCACCGGACAGCCGCTCCTATAATTCACCCCTCCACTTT,CASSPDSRSYNSPLHF
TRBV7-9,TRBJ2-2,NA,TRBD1,TGTGCCAGCAGCTCCCCGGACAGGGGCACCGGGGAGCTGTTTTTT,CASSSPDRGTGELFF
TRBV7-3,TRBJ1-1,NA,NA,TGTGCCAGCAGCTCTCAGGGAACTGAAGCTTTCTTT,CASSSQGTEAFF
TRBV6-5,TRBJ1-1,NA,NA,TGTGCCAGCAGCCGGATTAGGGGCACTGAAGCTTTCTTT,CASSRIRGTEAFF
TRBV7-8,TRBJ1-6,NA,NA,TGTGCCAGCAGCTTTAGGGGTACTAATAATTCACCCCTCCACTTT,CASSFRGTNNSPLHF